The 5 T cell receptor beta chains listed next were all sequenced from one sample in a study of CD4+ T cells in melanoma. Method: immunoSEQ multiplex PCR; TCRdb's copy keeps in-frame clones and lacks some. The sample holds about 10,000 clones, about three quarters seen once. Sequencing was performed on cells from a culture (not recorded whether cultured in vitro). All receptors come from a human donor with melanoma.

The chain couples TRBV27 to TRBJ1-5; D is uncertain. V lost 8 bases, J lost 0 bases, and 8 bases lay in between. The CDR3 is 13 amino acids. Germline values: CDR1 MNHEY, CDR2 SMNVEV (reference sequence). CDR3 DNA: TGTGCCAGCGGACTGATTAGCAATCAGCCCCAGCATTTT. The encoded protein is CASGLISNQPQHF.

V gene TRBV5-1 combines with J gene TRBJ2-3, with 8 bases aligning to TRBD1. In germline, CDR1 is SGHRS, CDR2 YFSETQ. CDR3 length: 14 residues. The V and J ends lost 4 bases and 6 bases, in that order; junction bases with no gene match: 7. The CDR3: CASSPSTGADTQYF. The CDR3 coding sequence is TGCGCCAGCAGCCCATCGACAGGGGCTGATACGCAGTATTTT.

This sequence joins TRBV12-3 or TRBV12-4 and TRBJ1-1, with D perhaps matching TRBD1 (6 bases). Trimming pared 4 bases from V and 11 bases from J, leaving 17 bases between. The CDR3 runs to 13 residues. The CDR3 nucleotides read TGTGCCAGCAGTTCCCGGCAGGGGAGTTCGGCTTTCTTT. Translation gives CASSSRQGSSAFF.

The V and J genes are TRBV30 and TRBJ2-7, with 10 positions matching TRBD1. With 1 base clipped from V and 4 bases from J, the junction kept 4 bases outside the gene matches. The CDR3 consists of 14 residues. Germline V gene lookup returns CDR1 GTSNPN and CDR2 SVGIG (reference sequence). CDR3 DNA sequence: TGTGCCTGGAGTGGACAGGGGGCAAGATACGAGCAGTACTTC. Its protein product is CAWSGQGARYEQYF.

The CDR3 region has the DNA TGTGCCAGCTGGGGGTCGAACACCGGGGAGCTGTTTTTT. Protein product: CASWGSNTGELFF. V is TRBV7-9 and J is TRBJ2-2; D is perhaps TRBD1 or TRBD2 (5 bases each). There are 13 residues in the CDR3. CDR1 SEHNR and CDR2 FQNEAQ come from the germline V gene (reference sequence). Trimming stripped 8 bases from V and 0 bases from J, with 7 bases between. The full variable domain, with the rest looked up from reference TRBV7-9 and TRBJ2-2, is DTGVSQNPRHKITKRGQNVTFRCDPISEHNRLYWYRQTLGQGPEFLTYFQNEAQLEKSRLLSDRFSAERPKGSFSTLEIQRTEQGDSAMYLCASWGSNTGELFFGEGSRLTVL.